What follows are 31 T cell receptor beta chains derived from one specimen sequenced in a study of T-cell memory formation after mild COVID-19. TCRdb processed the 5' RACE reads anew with MiXCR; each CDR3 protein has one entry. The sample shows about 420,000 distinct CDR3 sequences, around 22% of them seen only once. The sample was PBMCs or a T cell subset sorted from them (not recorded which). The receptors originated from an adult woman who had mild COVID-19 (a few samples of this study predate the infection). Cell type and time point are not known.

This clonotype was counted only a few times. The chain couples TRBV24-1 to TRBJ2-2; D is tentatively TRBD1 or TRBD2 (5 bases each). CDR1 is KGHDR, CDR2 SFDVKD, per germline. The CDR3 consists of 17 residues. Trimming pared 3 bases from V and 6 bases from J, leaving 19 bases between. CDR3 sequence reads: CATSDPPPGRASGELFF. The CDR3 DNA is TGTGCCACCAGTGATCCACCACCGGGGCGCGCCTCCGGGGAGCTGTTTTTT.

The gene calls are TRBV18 and TRBJ2-6; TRBD2 might be the D (6 bases). The CDR3 is 14 amino acids. CDR1 is KGHSH and CDR2 is LQKENI in the germline V gene. V lost 3 bases and J 7 bases, leaving 10 bases between the germline ends. CDR3 nucleotides: TGTGCCAGCTCACCTCGGGGGTCAGCCAACGTCCTGACTTTC. This encodes CASSPRGSANVLTF.

The gene calls are TRBV21-1 and TRBJ1-6; TRBD1, as called in the table, went unchecked against the DNA. TRBV21-1 is a listed pseudogene. This CDR3 region has 15 residues. CDR3 residues: CASSNPGTENSPLHF. CDR3 bases: TGTGCCAGCAGCAATCCCGGGACGGAAAATTCACCCCTCCACTTT.

V is TRBV7-6 and J is TRBJ2-7, with D possibly TRBD1 on 6 matching bases. Deletions cut 4 bases from V and 0 bases from J, with 16 bases between. The CDR3 loop spans 16 amino acids. Germline V gene sequence: CDR1 SGHVS, CDR2 FNYEAQ. The CDR3 spells CASSSGTSFSSYEQYF. The CDR3, as DNA: TGTGCCAGCAGCTCCGGGACATCGTTTAGCTCCTACGAGCAGTACTTC.

This clonotype was counted a few times. The rearrangement links TRBV7-9 to TRBJ2-5; unclear D gene. The V gene's germline CDR1 is SEHNR and CDR2 FQNEAQ (reference sequence). Between the trimmed V and J ends, which lost 2 bases and 5 bases, there was a span of 9 bases. The CDR3 loop spans 13 amino acids. CDR3 protein: CASSLFVLETQYF. The CDR3 DNA reads as TGTGCCAGCAGCTTATTCGTCTTGGAGACCCAGTACTTC.

This clonotype was counted between two and nine times. The CDR3 here is CASSFVQALADSNEQFF. In nucleotides, the CDR3 is TGTGCCAGCAGTTTCGTACAGGCGCTAGCGGACTCAAATGAGCAGTTCTTC. This rearrangement joins TRBV12-3 or TRBV12-4 to TRBJ2-1, with 7 bases lining up with TRBD2. CDR3 length: 17 residues. The ends lost 3 bases at V and 7 bases at J; junction bases unmatched: 15.

The V gene is TRBV5-1, the J gene TRBJ2-1; the match to TRBD2 covers 10 bases. The germline CDR1 and CDR2 sequences are SGHRS and YFSETQ. The CDR3 is 15 amino acids. With V trimmed by 1 base and J by 6 bases, 4 bases remained unmatched. For the CDR3, the DNA is TGCGCCAGCAGCTTGCTAGCGGGAGCATCCAATGAGCAGTTCTTC. This translates into CASSLLAGASNEQFF.

The rearrangement joins TRBV13 to TRBJ2-3; TRBD2 matches at 9 bases. V lost 1 base, J lost 0 bases, and 8 bases stayed unmatched. The germline gives CDR1 PRHDT, CDR2 FYEKMQ (reference sequence). The CDR3 extends over 18 amino acids. Here the CDR3 reads CASSLDTISGGSTDTQYF. The CDR3 coding sequence is TGTGCCAGCAGCTTAGACACTATTAGCGGGGGAAGCACAGATACGCAGTATTTT.

This clonotype was counted only a few times. The gene calls are TRBV7-9 and TRBJ1-4, with 7 bases that match TRBD1. V dropped 4 bases and J dropped 0; count of bases not matched to a gene: 2. Germline V CDR1 and CDR2: SEHNR, FQNEAQ (reference sequence). CDR3 length: 15 amino acids. The CDR3 nucleotides read TGTGCCAGCAGCTCCGGGACAGCAACTAATGAAAAACTGTTTTTT. Protein: CASSSGTATNEKLFF.

The V gene is TRBV21-1, the J gene TRBJ2-7. TRBV21-1 is flagged as a pseudogene. CDR3 length equals 12 residues. CDR3 sequence (DNA): TGTGCCAGCAGCAAAGTGGCCTACGAGCAGTACTTC. This sequence encodes CASSKVAYEQYF.

This clonotype was counted only a few times. The CDR3 loop is CASSLGQGSNEQFF. The CDR3 nucleotides read TGCGCCAGCAGCCTGGGACAGGGATCCAATGAGCAGTTCTTC. The V call is TRBV5-1, the J call TRBJ2-1, with 9 bases aligning to TRBD1. Germline-derived CDR1 and CDR2 are SGHRS and YFSETQ. Germline trimming cut 4 bases from V and 6 bases from J; bases unmatched to any gene: 5. The CDR3 runs 14 residues.

This clonotype has a count of ten or more. This chain uses TRBV5-1 with TRBJ2-1; D possibly matches TRBD1 or TRBD2 (5 bases each). V gave up 3 bases and J gave up 7 bases, with 23 bases separating them. The V gene's germline CDR1 is SGHRS and CDR2 YFSETQ. The CDR3 is 17 residues long. DNA of the CDR3: TGCGCCAGCAGCTCACCGCCCGGGACCGACGCCTCTAATGAGCAGTTCTTC. This translates into CASSSPPGTDASNEQFF.

This clonotype was seen a handful of times. The J gene is TRBJ1-2, the V gene TRBV12-3 or TRBV12-4; D possibly corresponds to TRBD1 (6 bases). This CDR3 comprises 13 residues. Trimming left V 6 bases short and J 3 bases short, with 11 bases between. Written as DNA, the CDR3 is TGTGCCAGCAGCTTCAGGGGAGACTATGGCTACACCTTC. Translated, it gives CASSFRGDYGYTF.

In DNA form, the CDR3 reads TGTGCCAGCAGCTTAGTTTCCGGCAGAATCACCGGGGAGCTGTTTTTT. Its protein product is CASSLVSGRITGELFF. The gene calls are TRBV7-8 and TRBJ2-2, with D unclear. Germline CDR1 reads SGHVS; CDR2 reads FQNEAQ. The V gene lost 1 base and the J gene lost 4 bases, with 13 bases spanning the gap. This CDR3 has 16 residues.

The chain combines TRBV2 with TRBJ1-4; D perhaps matches TRBD1 (5 bases). The CDR3 totals 16 residues. Per germline, CDR1 SNHLY and CDR2 FYNNEI. V lost 6 bases and J lost 0, with 14 bases in between. The CDR3 coding sequence is TGTGCCAGCAGGCAAACACAGGTTACAACTAATGAAAAACTGTTTTTT. Translation gives CASRQTQVTTNEKLFF.

The chain employs TRBV6-6 and TRBJ2-1; 10 bases match TRBD1. The CDR3 length is 14 residues. V gave up 2 bases and J gave up 8 bases; unmatched junction bases: 3. Germline loops: CDR1 MNHNY, CDR2 SVGAGI (reference sequence). Here the CDR3 reads CASSYPGTGDEQFF. The CDR3 DNA sequence: TGTGCCAGCAGTTACCCCGGGACAGGGGATGAGCAGTTCTTC.

There are a few counts of this clonotype. The junction and the germline gene differ at one end; a read error may be behind it. The J gene is TRBJ2-6, the V gene TRBV7-7; no clear D. Germline CDR1 reads SSHAT; CDR2 reads FNYEAQ (reference sequence). The CDR3 consists of 13 residues. CDR3 DNA sequence: TGTGCTAGCAGCCCCCATGGGGCCAACGTCCTGACTTTC. It translates to CASSPHGANVLTF.

This clonotype has more than one count but fewer than ten. The chain combines TRBV28 with TRBJ2-2, with D possibly called TRBD1 or TRBD2 (6 bases each). This CDR3 contains 13 residues. V lost 6 bases to trimming and J lost 5 bases, with 10 bases between them. Germline-derived CDR1 and CDR2 are MDHEN and SYDVKM. The CDR3 bases are TGTGCCAGCAGGGGGGGCCCTACCGGGGAGCTGTTTTTT. It codes for CASRGGPTGELFF. The variable domain in full, completed from reference TRBV28 and TRBJ2-2, reads DVKVTQSSRYLVKRTGEKVFLECVQDMDHENMFWYRQDPGLGLRLIYFSYDVKMKEKGDIPEGYSVSREKKERFSLILESASTNQTSMYLCASRGGPTGELFFGEGSRLTVL.

The chain is built from TRBV12-3 or TRBV12-4 and TRBJ1-1, with TRBD1 matching 7 bases. Trimming removed 8 bases from V and 4 bases from J; junction bases left unmatched: 10. This CDR3 contains 14 residues. The CDR3 loop is CASGEQGLGTEAFF. The CDR3 DNA reads as TGTGCCAGCGGGGAACAGGGGTTGGGCACTGAAGCTTTCTTT.

The chain recombines TRBV9 with TRBJ2-5; 7 bases align to TRBD1. CDR3 length: 15 amino acids. Per germline, CDR1 SGDLS and CDR2 YYNGEE. The V segment lost 0 bases and the J segment 7 bases; nucleotides outside the gene matches: 9. The chain's CDR3 is CASSVEGTGESTQYF. For the CDR3, the DNA is TGTGCCAGCAGCGTAGAGGGAACAGGGGAGTCGACCCAGTACTTC.

The chain links TRBV4-3 to TRBJ1-1; D might be TRBD1 (5 bases). From germline, CDR1 is LGHNA and CDR2 YSLEER. The CDR3 loop spans 15 amino acids. Deletions cut 1 base from V and 1 base from J, with 10 bases between. This CDR3 reads CASSQVRGWNTEAFF. In nucleotides, the CDR3 is TGCGCCAGCAGCCAAGTAAGGGGTTGGAACACTGAAGCTTTCTTT.

This clonotype showed up just a few times. This sequence joins TRBV5-5 and TRBJ2-7; D ambiguous. V was pared by 4 bases and J by 5 bases, with 16 bases between. The CDR3 is made up of 14 amino acids. CDR1 is SGHKS and CDR2 is YYEKEE in the germline V gene (reference sequence). As DNA, the CDR3 is TGTGCCAGCAGCGTATGGGCCGGCGGCAACGAGCAGTACTTC. It specifies CASSVWAGGNEQYF. Looking up the rest from reference TRBV5-5 and TRBJ2-7 gives the full variable domain: DAGVTQSPTHLIKTRGQQVTLRCSPISGHKSVSWYQQVLGQGPQFIFQYYEKEERGRGNFPDRFSARQFPNYSSELNVNALLLGDSALYLCASSVWAGGNEQYFGPGTRLTVT.

This clonotype has a handful of counts. V is TRBV10-2 and J is TRBJ1-1, with D perhaps TRBD1 (6 bases). Germline CDR1 WSHSY, CDR2 SAAADI. Trimming removed 2 bases from V and 6 bases from J, with 10 bases in between. This CDR3 contains 13 residues. CDR3: CASSEAGTSEAFF. The CDR3 bases are TGCGCCAGCAGTGAGGCCGGGACATCTGAAGCTTTCTTT.

The chain recombines TRBV7-9 with TRBJ1-4; D gene ambiguous. The CDR3 is 15 amino acids. The ends were cut back, 6 bases at V and 0 bases at J, with 11 bases in the middle. Germline V CDR1 and CDR2: SEHNR, FQNEAQ (reference sequence). DNA of the CDR3: TGTGCCAGCAGAGCGACCGACGCAACTAATGAAAAACTGTTTTTT. Translation gives CASRATDATNEKLFF.

This chain connects TRBV12-3 or TRBV12-4 to TRBJ1-2, with 9 bases matching TRBD1. The CDR3 is made up of 13 amino acids. The V and J ends lost 5 bases and 9 bases, in that order; junction bases with no gene match: 7. This CDR3 reads CASSRTGGISYTF. CDR3 coding DNA: TGTGCCAGCAGTCGAACAGGGGGCATAAGCTACACCTTC.

J is TRBJ2-1 and V is TRBV6-2 or TRBV6-3; 10 bases match TRBD2. There are 14 residues in the CDR3. Unmatched junction bases numbered 6, after V lost 5 bases and J lost 8 bases. Germline-derived CDR1 and CDR2 are MNHEY and SVGEGT. The CDR3 sequence: CASSTLGLADEQFF. For the CDR3, the DNA is TGTGCCAGCAGTACCCTCGGACTAGCGGATGAGCAGTTCTTC.

This clonotype was seen a handful of times. This chain joins TRBV10-3 and TRBJ2-7, with 10 bases matching TRBD1. CDR1 is ENHRY and CDR2 is SYGVKD in the germline V gene. The CDR3 is made up of 14 amino acids. J lost 3 bases, V lost 6 bases, and 5 bases had no gene match. CDR3 in amino acids: CAIRGDRGIYEQYF. The DNA for the CDR3 is TGTGCCATCAGGGGGGACAGGGGAATCTACGAGCAGTACTTC.

This clonotype was observed a few times. The V and J genes are TRBV5-6 and TRBJ2-7; D unclear. The CDR3 loop spans 12 amino acids. The germline gives CDR1 SGHDT, CDR2 YYEEEE. With 4 bases removed from V and 6 bases from J, the gap between germline ends came to 11 bases. The CDR3 region is CASSPHPGEQYF. The CDR3 nucleotides are TGTGCCAGCAGCCCCCATCCTGGCGAGCAGTACTTC. Complete variable domain (other parts from reference TRBV5-6 and TRBJ2-7): DAGVTQSPTHLIKTRGQQVTLRCSPKSGHDTVSWYQQALGQGPQFIFQYYEEEERQRGNFPDRFSGHQFPNYSSELNVNALLLGDSALYLCASSPHPGEQYFGPGTRLTVT.

This clonotype was detected only a few times. V and J are TRBV7-6 and TRBJ2-6; D remains unclear. Per germline, CDR1 SGHVS and CDR2 FNYEAQ. The V and J ends lost 8 bases and 2 bases respectively, with 7 bases between them. There are 13 residues in the CDR3. The CDR3 DNA is TGTGCCAGCTCTGGGGCTGGGGCCAACGTCCTGACTTTC. Translation: CASSGAGANVLTF.

The chain is built from TRBV4-1 and TRBJ1-4; D gene ambiguous. V shed 7 bases and J shed 5 bases, with 17 bases lying between them. The CDR3 loop spans 15 amino acids. CDR1 MGHRA and CDR2 YSYEKL come from the germline V gene. The CDR3 sequence: CASTKQVTGNEKLFF. CDR3 bases: TGCGCCAGCACGAAGCAGGTTACCGGGAATGAAAAACTGTTTTTT.

V is TRBV7-2 and J is TRBJ2-1; tentatively, D is TRBD2 (6 bases). Trimming stripped 4 bases from V and 8 bases from J, with 12 bases between. The germline gives CDR1 SGHTA, CDR2 FQGNSA. The CDR3 spans 13 residues. Written as DNA, the CDR3 is TGTGCCAGCAGCTCCACCGGACTATATGAGCAGTTCTTC. Translated, it gives CASSSTGLYEQFF.